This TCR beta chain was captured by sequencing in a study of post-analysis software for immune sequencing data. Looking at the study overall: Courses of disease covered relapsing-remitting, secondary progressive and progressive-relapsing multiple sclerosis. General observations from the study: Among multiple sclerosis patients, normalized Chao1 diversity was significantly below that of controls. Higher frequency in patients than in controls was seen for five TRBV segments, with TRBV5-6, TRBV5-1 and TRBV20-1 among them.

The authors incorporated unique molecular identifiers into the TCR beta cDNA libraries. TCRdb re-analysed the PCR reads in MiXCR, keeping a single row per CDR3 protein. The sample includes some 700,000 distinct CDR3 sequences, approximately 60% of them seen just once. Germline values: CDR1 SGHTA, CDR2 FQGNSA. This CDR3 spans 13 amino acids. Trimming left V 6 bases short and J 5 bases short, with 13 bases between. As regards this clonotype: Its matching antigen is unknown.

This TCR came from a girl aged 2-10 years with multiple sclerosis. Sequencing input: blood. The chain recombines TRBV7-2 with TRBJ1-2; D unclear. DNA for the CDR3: TGTGCCAGCAGTCCCGAGGGAGGGTATGGCTACACCTTC. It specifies CASSPEGGYGYTF.